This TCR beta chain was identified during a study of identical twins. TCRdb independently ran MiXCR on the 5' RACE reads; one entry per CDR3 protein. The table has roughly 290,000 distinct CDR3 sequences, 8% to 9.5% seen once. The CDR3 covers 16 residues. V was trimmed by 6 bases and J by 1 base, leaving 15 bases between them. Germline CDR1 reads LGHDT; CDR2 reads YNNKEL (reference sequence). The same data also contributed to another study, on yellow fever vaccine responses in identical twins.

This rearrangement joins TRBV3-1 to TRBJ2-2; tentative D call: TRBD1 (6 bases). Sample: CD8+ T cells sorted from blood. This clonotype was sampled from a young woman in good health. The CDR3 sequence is CASSRQDNKNTGELFF. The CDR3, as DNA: TGTGCCAGCAGTCGACAGGACAACAAGAACACCGGGGAGCTGTTTTTT.